The T cell receptor (beta chain) under discussion was sequenced for a study of shared clonotypes between healthy human individuals. The germline V gene has CDR1 SGHVS and CDR2 FQNEAQ. V was clipped by 4 bases and J by 9 bases; unmatched bases: 9. CDR3 length: 16 amino acids. TCRdb's table, derived via immunoSEQ multiplex PCR, lists solely in-frame clones and lacks some. This sample yields about 2.4 million clones, of which 93% are seen a single time; 0.36% belongs to the top ten. The TCR was taken from a man aged 18 to 35 in good health. Some clones in this sample may be carry-over from other donors' samples. V gene TRBV7-8 combines with J gene TRBJ2-1, with 13 positions matching TRBD2. The sequencing sample was made of naive CD4+ T cells from PBMCs. Subset in this sample: CD45RA+ positively selected. The CDR3 coding sequence is TGTGCCAGCAGCTCCTATGAGAGGACTAGCGGGAGTGAGCAGTTCTTC. It encodes CASSSYERTSGSEQFF.